This record covers a single TCR beta chain. This sample was taken from a study of blood T cell repertoires in COVID-19. Across the whole study: Samples representing acute and convalescent COVID-19 were sourced from the United States, Italy and Spain. T cells, B-cell-depleted T cells, or PBMCs supplied cDNA or gDNA.

The CDR3 length is 16 residues. The V gene's germline CDR1 is SGHTA and CDR2 FQGNSA. The V and J ends lost 4 bases and 0 bases respectively, with 13 bases between them. Measured with immunoSEQ multiplex PCR; TCRdb has only the in-frame clones, and not every one. The repertoire consists of some 250,000 clones, with about 90% occurring once and the leading ten covering around 7.8%. The sample was peripheral blood. The chain employs TRBV7-2 and TRBJ2-4; D is undetermined. The TCR comes from a man aged 55 to 70 who had recovered from COVID-19. The CDR3 DNA reads as TGTGCCAGCAGCTCTTCGTCTACGGTAGCCAAAAACATTCAGTACTTC. Translated: CASSSSSTVAKNIQYF.